These 12 T cell receptor beta chains originate from one sample sequenced in a study of cytomegalovirus exposure and HLA in healthy donors. Both 60 Vbeta primers and 13 Jbeta primers went into the PCR. Method: immunoSEQ multiplex PCR; TCRdb's copy keeps in-frame clones and lacks some. The sample lists some 130,000 clones; roughly 60% were seen once. What was sequenced was PBMCs. The receptors shown here come from a man aged 35 to 55 in good health and CMV-seropositive.

The J gene is TRBJ1-1, the V gene TRBV4-1; D is unresolved. Trimming pared 1 base from V and 6 bases from J, leaving 15 bases between. This CDR3 comprises 15 residues. Germline CDR1 reads MGHRA; CDR2 reads YSYEKL. The CDR3 spells CASSQVIAGYSEAFF. DNA for the CDR3: TGCGCCAGCAGCCAAGTCATTGCAGGATATTCTGAAGCTTTCTTT.

The chain carries TRBV25-1 and TRBJ2-2, with 7 nucleotides matching TRBD1. V was clipped by 4 bases and J by 0 bases; unmatched bases: 11. CDR1 and CDR2 from the germline V gene are MGHDK and SYGVNS. This CDR3 has 18 amino acids. The CDR3 spells CASSGIPGQPPNTGELFF. DNA for the CDR3: TGTGCCAGCAGTGGAATTCCGGGACAGCCGCCGAACACCGGGGAGCTGTTTTTT.

The gene calls are TRBV27 and TRBJ1-2, with D possibly matching TRBD1 (6 bases). Germline loops: CDR1 MNHEY, CDR2 SMNVEV (reference sequence). V was clipped by 6 bases and J by 0 bases, with 11 bases between them. The CDR3 length is 14 residues. The CDR3 DNA follows: TGTGCCAGCAGGGCACAGGGTGCTAACTATGGCTACACCTTC. Residues: CASRAQGANYGYTF.

The V call is TRBV28, the J call TRBJ1-2; 7 bases are shared with TRBD1. Germline trimming cut 5 bases from V and 3 bases from J; bases unmatched to any gene: 0. Germline CDR1 is MDHEN and CDR2 is SYDVKM. The CDR3 extends over 12 amino acids. CDR3 in DNA: TGTGCCAGCAGTGACAGGGACTATGGCTACACCTTC. Protein product: CASSDRDYGYTF.

The chain carries TRBV10-3 and TRBJ2-7; 11 nucleotides line up with TRBD2. Germline CDR1 is ENHRY and CDR2 is SYGVKD. Trimming took 5 bases from V and 3 from J; bases not matched to a gene: 6. The CDR3 runs to 15 residues. The CDR3 bases are TGTGCCATCAGTAATCCGGGACTAGCGGACTACGAGCAGTACTTC. This translates into CAISNPGLADYEQYF.

V and J are TRBV9 and TRBJ2-7; 8 positions agree with TRBD2. Germline V gene sequence: CDR1 SGDLS, CDR2 YYNGEE. Unmatched junction bases numbered 6, after V lost 3 bases and J lost 1 base. The CDR3 is made up of 15 amino acids. The CDR3 is CASSEGLARSYEQYF. The CDR3 DNA is TGTGCCAGCAGCGAAGGACTAGCTCGTTCCTACGAGCAGTACTTC.

CDR3 region: CASSQTPQGAHLSYSNQPQHF. In DNA, the CDR3 is TGCGCCAGCAGTCAAACGCCACAGGGGGCGCATCTGTCCTATAGCAATCAGCCCCAGCATTTT. V and J are TRBV23-1 and TRBJ1-5, with 9 bases aligning to TRBD1. TRBV23-1 is reported as an ORF; its role is uncertain. The CDR3 runs to 21 residues. Trimming at V came to 2 bases and at J to 0 bases, leaving 17 bases not matched to a gene.

The chain joins TRBV30 to TRBJ1-5; 10 bases are shared with TRBD1. Germline lookup yields CDR1 GTSNPN and CDR2 SVGIG (reference sequence). The CDR3 sequence is 15 residues long. With 2 bases clipped from V and 5 bases from J, the junction kept 6 bases outside the gene matches. CDR3 nucleotide sequence: TGTGCCTGGAGTCTAGCCGGGACAGGGGATCAGCCCCAGCATTTT. Amino acids: CAWSLAGTGDQPQHF.

This rearrangement joins TRBV19 to TRBJ2-7, with 12 bases aligning to TRBD2. The germline CDR1 and CDR2 sequences are LNHDA and SQIVND (reference sequence). The CDR3 extends over 14 amino acids. Trimming removed 8 bases from V and 0 bases from J; junction bases left unmatched: 2. As DNA, the CDR3 is TGTGCCAGTGCGACTAGCGGGAGCTCCTACGAGCAGTACTTC. As protein: CASATSGSSYEQYF.

This chain connects TRBV9 to TRBJ2-1; perhaps TRBD2 as D (6 bases). V was shortened by 3 bases and J by 3 bases, with 13 bases between the two germline ends. This CDR3 spans 15 amino acids. Germline CDR1 and CDR2: SGDLS and YYNGEE. The CDR3 is CASSADGTYYNEQFF. The CDR3 DNA reads as TGTGCCAGCAGCGCTGACGGGACTTACTACAATGAGCAGTTCTTC.

This clone was seen a few times. The chain links TRBV5-1 to TRBJ2-1; a weak D match, TRBD1 (5 bases). The CDR3 runs 15 residues. Germline V gene sequence: CDR1 SGHRS, CDR2 YFSETQ. Trimming removed 5 bases at V and 1 base at J, with 13 bases between. CDR3: CASSPGGASYNEQFF. CDR3 sequence (DNA): TGCGCCAGCAGTCCCGGTGGGGCATCCTACAATGAGCAGTTCTTC. The full variable domain, rest sourced from reference TRBV5-1 and TRBJ2-1, is KAGVTQTPRYLIKTRGQQVTLSCSPISGHRSVSWYQQTPGQGLQFLFEYFSETQRNKGNFPGRFSGRQFSNSRSEMNVSTLELGDSALYLCASSPGGASYNEQFFGPGTRLTVL.

This clone was picked up a small number of times. The gene calls are TRBV28 and TRBJ1-1; tentatively, D is TRBD1 (6 bases). CDR1 and CDR2 from the germline V gene are MDHEN and SYDVKM. Between the trimmed V and J ends, which lost 3 bases and 6 bases, there was a span of 17 bases. This CDR3 has 15 amino acids. DNA of the CDR3: TGTGCCAGCAGTTTGGCTCAAGGGGGGGGCGCTGAAGCTTTCTTT. It codes for CASSLAQGGGAEAFF.